This T cell receptor beta chain was captured by sequencing in a study of T cells expressing NK-cell markers. TCRdb reanalyzed the 5' RACE reads, giving one entry per CDR3 protein sequence and no DNA. The sample table includes under 500,000 distinct CDR3 sequences. The origin of this receptor is a woman between 18 and 70 years old in good health. Sequencing used blood T cells: a sorted CD56 or NKG2C T cell subset, CD4+ or CD8+ T cells, or bulk PBMC T cells (not recorded which).

The CDR3 loop reads CASSQRSGGGEQFF. The chain has TRBV7-9 and TRBJ2-1; TCRdb's assignment of TRBD1 cannot be checked, as there is no DNA. The germline gives CDR1 SEHNR, CDR2 FQNEAQ (reference sequence). This CDR3 is 14 amino acids long.